The 9 T cell receptor beta chains given below trace back to one sample, sequenced in a study of cytomegalovirus exposure and HLA in healthy donors. The PCR was carried out with 60 Vbeta primers and 13 Jbeta primers. The assay was immunoSEQ multiplex PCR, and TCRdb's table has in-frame clones only and misses some. The sample gives 150,000 to 200,000 clones, around 68% of which show up once; about 9.4% is in the top ten. Sequencing used PBMCs. These receptors were obtained from a man aged 30 to 39 in good health and CMV-seropositive.

This clone was picked up one time. The gene calls are TRBV2 and TRBJ2-7, with a possible D match to TRBD1 (6 bases). Trimming shortened V by 7 bases and J by 2 bases, and 21 bases separated the two germline ends. There are 16 residues in the CDR3. The germline V gene has CDR1 SNHLY and CDR2 FYNNEI. CDR3 residues: CASTRSRGSRTYEQYF. CDR3 DNA: TGTGCCAGCACCCGAAGTAGGGGGAGTCGCACCTACGAGCAGTACTTC.

CDR3: CASSVAGLNEQFF. As DNA, the CDR3 is TGTGCCAGCAGCGTGGCGGGGCTCAATGAGCAGTTCTTC. V usage is TRBV7-3 and J usage is TRBJ2-1, with D possibly TRBD2 on 6 matching bases. V was pared by 5 bases and J by 6 bases, with 11 bases between. The CDR3 sequence is 13 residues long. Germline V gene data show CDR1 as SGHTA and CDR2 as FQGTGA.

The V call is TRBV13, the J call TRBJ2-4, with TRBD1 matching over 8 bases. The J segment lost 8 bases and the V segment lost 7 bases, leaving 10 bases of the junction unmatched. From germline, CDR1 is PRHDT and CDR2 FYEKMQ (reference sequence). CDR3 length equals 14 residues. CDR3 region: CASKYRGDADIQYF. The CDR3 DNA sequence: TGTGCCAGCAAGTACAGGGGGGATGCAGACATTCAGTACTTC.

This clone was recorded a few times. The V call is TRBV4-1, the J call TRBJ2-7; 9 bases are a match to TRBD1. Trimming took 5 bases from V and 0 from J; bases not matched to a gene: 5. CDR3 length: 15 residues. Germline V gives CDR1 MGHRA, CDR2 YSYEKL. The CDR3 region has the DNA TGCGCCAGCAGCTCGGGACAGGGTCCCTCCTACGAGCAGTACTTC. This encodes CASSSGQGPSYEQYF.

The chain couples TRBV6-5 to TRBJ2-7; no firm D call. Trimming took 2 bases from V and 3 from J, leaving 14 bases between them. From germline, CDR1 is MNHEY and CDR2 SVGAGI. The CDR3 spans 15 residues. The CDR3 sequence: CASSYAADRNYEQYF. Here the CDR3 DNA reads TGTGCCAGCAGTTACGCGGCGGATAGAAACTACGAGCAGTACTTC.

V gene TRBV6-1 combines with J gene TRBJ1-1, with D unclear. The V end was cut by 6 bases, the J end by 5 bases, with 10 bases between. The CDR3 has 12 amino acids. CDR1 is MNHNS, CDR2 SASEGT, per germline. The DNA of the CDR3 is TGTGCCAGCAGCAGACATGGGACTGAAGCTTTCTTT. Translating gives CASSRHGTEAFF.

CDR3 sequence: CASRGLAGGYEQFF. For the CDR3, the DNA is TGTGCCAGTAGAGGCCTAGCGGGAGGATATGAGCAGTTCTTC. J is TRBJ2-1 and V is TRBV19; TRBD2 matches at 11 bases. The CDR3 runs 14 residues. Germline loops: CDR1 LNHDA, CDR2 SQIVND (reference sequence). V gave up 6 bases and J gave up 8 bases; unmatched junction bases: 6. Full variable domain (missing parts from reference TRBV19 and TRBJ2-1): DGGITQSPKYLFRKEGQNVTLSCEQNLNHDAMYWYRQDPGQGLRLIYYSQIVNDFQKGDIAEGYSVSREKKESFPLTVTSAQKNPTAFYLCASRGLAGGYEQFFGPGTRLTVL.

Concerning this clone: Mismatch with germline at one junction end may stem from a read error. The chain combines TRBV11-2 with TRBJ2-5; 7 nucleotides match TRBD1. Germline lookup yields CDR1 SGHAT and CDR2 FQNNGV. The CDR3 consists of 11 residues. The CDR3 nucleotides read TGTGCCAGCGGATACAGGGGACCCTTGGACTTC. It is translated as CASGYRGPLDF.

This clone came up once. The V gene is TRBV13, the J gene TRBJ2-7; TRBD1 matches at 8 bases. This CDR3 comprises 16 residues. Germline values: CDR1 PRHDT, CDR2 FYEKMQ (reference sequence). V dropped 4 bases and J dropped 0; count of bases not matched to a gene: 8. CDR3 region: CASSSRQGSRSYEQYF. CDR3 sequence (DNA): TGTGCCAGCAGCTCGAGACAGGGGTCTCGCTCCTACGAGCAGTACTTC.